The clone carrying this T cell receptor (beta chain) was detected only a few times. Its antigen is undetermined. This entry is derived from a study of T cell repertoires in cytomegalovirus infection. Study context: It was recently identified HLA-C-restricted and well-studied HLA-B-restricted CMV epitopes that the study used.

TCRdb ran MiXCR on the reads and lists one entry per CDR3 protein. The sample has about 830,000 distinct CDR3 sequences; roughly 33% are singletons. Trimming took 5 bases from V and 0 from J; bases not matched to a gene: 10. Germline CDR1 SEHNR, CDR2 FQNEAQ (reference sequence). The CDR3 runs to 17 residues. The receptor's source is a human donor in good health (CMV status not recorded). Some clones in this sample may be carry-over from other donors' samples. The sample consisted of cultured CD8+ T cells from PBMCs, taken from culture after CMV antigen stimulation. V is TRBV7-9 and J is TRBJ2-1; the match to TRBD2 covers 7 bases. The CDR3 DNA reads TGTGCCAGCAGCACTGGGGGGGTCCCGAGCTCCTACAATGAGCAGTTCTTC. Its protein product is CASSTGGVPSSYNEQFF.